This TCR beta chain was sequenced in a study of identical twins. Study findings and constraints: It was possible that invariant MAIT and iNKT cells partly confounded the zero-insertion analyses. Conclusions rested on cross-sectional statistics rather than following the same donors.

In the case of this clonotype: Its antigen is still unknown.

Through template switching, a universal primer site was introduced, and the cDNA contained unique molecular identifiers. TCRdb re-called the 5' RACE reads through MiXCR, storing one row per CDR3 protein. The data contain about 530,000 distinct CDR3 sequences, over 12% of them seen just once; the ten biggest clones take up roughly 0.44%. The CDR3 consists of 14 residues. The V segment lost 3 bases and the J segment 4 bases; nucleotides outside the gene matches: 3. Germline assignment: CDR1 SGHRS and CDR2 YFSETQ. The same specimen was also included in a second study, on yellow fever vaccine responses in identical twins. Per that study: Reportedly, the response of twins' T cells to the vaccine seemed partly convergent, partly personalized.

The clonotype comes from a woman between 18 and 30 years old in good health. V is TRBV5-1 and J is TRBJ2-1; 8 bases map to TRBD2. The sequencing sample was made of CD4+ T cells sorted from blood. CDR3 protein: CASSSGGVYNEQFF. CDR3 coding DNA: TGCGCCAGCAGCTCGGGGGGGGTATACAATGAGCAGTTCTTC.